This T cell receptor beta chain came from a study of graft-versus-host responses after intestinal transplantation. Study at large: Uniformly, recipients were administered anti-thymocyte globulin induction with subsequent tacrolimus and steroids for around 3 years.

Method: immunoSEQ multiplex PCR; TCRdb's copy keeps in-frame clones and lacks some. The table records around 120,000 clones, about nine tenths of them present only once. Worth noting for this clone: Its antigen is unidentified.

Overall study findings and caveats: GvH clones appeared in recipient marrow, some first in ileum or blood. Graft-versus-host to host-versus-graft clonal ratios in allografts were high in patients with graft-donor T cell macrochimerism.

With 4 bases clipped from V and 2 bases from J, the junction kept 15 bases outside the gene matches. The CDR3 has 18 residues. Germline V gene sequence: CDR1 SGHTA, CDR2 FQGNSA. The rearrangement uses TRBV7-2 and TRBJ2-5; 8 nucleotides match TRBD2. Specimen: unstimulated CD4+ T cells sorted from spleen or lymph node cells, collected before intestinal transplant. This receptor was identified in a human donor who received an intestinal transplant. CDR3 sequence reads: CASSYWTTSGGVQETQYF. DNA of the CDR3: TGTGCCAGCAGCTATTGGACTACCTCGGGAGGGGTTCAAGAGACCCAGTACTTC.